Following are 13 T cell receptor beta chains from one sample sequenced in a study of blood T cell repertoires in COVID-19. Data came from immunoSEQ multiplex PCR; TCRdb stores just in-frame clones and leaves some out. The sample contains roughly 230,000 clones, 85% to 90% of which appear only once. Sequencing input: peripheral blood. The receptors derive from a woman between 40 and 50 years old who had recovered from COVID-19.

The V call is TRBV3-1 (or the pseudogene TRBV3-2), the J call TRBJ1-1; D gene unclear. Trimming stripped 4 bases from V and 0 bases from J, with 6 bases between. The CDR3 is 13 amino acids. CDR1 and CDR2 from the germline V gene are LGHDT and YNNKEL (reference sequence). The CDR3 nucleotides read TGTGCCAGCAGCCTTTCCATGAACACTGAAGCTTTCTTT. It translates to CASSLSMNTEAFF.

The V call is TRBV27, the J call TRBJ1-6, with D unresolved. The CDR3 is 18 amino acids. V was pared by 3 bases and J by 0 bases, with 15 bases between. Germline loops: CDR1 MNHEY, CDR2 SMNVEV (reference sequence). CDR3 sequence (DNA): TGTGCCAGCAGTTTGGGTTGGCTCGGGAGCTCCTATAATTCACCCCTCCACTTT. Its protein product is CASSLGWLGSSYNSPLHF.

The CDR3 DNA sequence: TGTGCCAGCAGCCCACAGGGGGCCGGGGAGCTGTTTTTT. This codes for CASSPQGAGELFF. The chain employs TRBV7-7 and TRBJ2-2, with TRBD1 identical over 8 bases. V dropped 5 bases and J dropped 6; count of bases not matched to a gene: 2. The germline V gene has CDR1 SSHAT and CDR2 FNYEAQ (reference sequence). This CDR3 contains 13 residues.

The J gene is TRBJ1-1, the V gene TRBV25-1; TRBD1 might be the D (5 bases). Germline CDR1 reads MGHDK; CDR2 reads SYGVNS. V was clipped by 2 bases and J by 1 base, with 17 bases between them. The CDR3 is 17 amino acids. CDR3 sequence: CASSEEPGMTGNTEAFF. The CDR3, as DNA: TGTGCCAGCAGTGAAGAGCCAGGGATGACGGGGAACACTGAAGCTTTCTTT.

The chain uses TRBV4-3 and TRBJ1-6; 8 nucleotides align to TRBD1. This CDR3 contains 14 residues. V was pared by 1 base and J by 14 bases, with 7 bases of the junction left unmatched. Germline CDR1 reads LGHNA; CDR2 reads YSLEER. The CDR3 sequence is CASSQGTGTGTLHF. CDR3 in DNA: TGCGCCAGCAGCCAAGGGACAGGGACGGGGACCCTCCACTTT.

This clone is a singleton in its sample. V gene TRBV14 combines with J gene TRBJ1-2; D is unresolved. The CDR3 is 13 residues long. In germline, CDR1 is SGHDN, CDR2 FVKESK. V was clipped by 1 base and J by 3 bases, with 6 bases between them. The CDR3, as DNA: TGTGCCAGCAGCCAAGTGCAGTACTATGGCTACACCTTC. Translation gives CASSQVQYYGYTF.

This chain connects TRBV28 to TRBJ2-5; 7 bases line up with TRBD1. This CDR3 spans 17 amino acids. J was trimmed by 4 bases and V by 5 bases; bases with no gene match: 16. In germline, CDR1 is MDHEN, CDR2 SYDVKM. DNA of the CDR3: TGTGCCAGCAGTATCCTACAGGGGAAAGATCGAATAGAGACCCAGTACTTC. Protein: CASSILQGKDRIETQYF.

The chain links TRBV27 to TRBJ2-2; no reliable D call. Germline loops: CDR1 MNHEY, CDR2 SMNVEV (reference sequence). The CDR3 consists of 14 residues. V dropped 0 bases and J dropped 1 base, with 3 bases sitting between them. This CDR3 reads CASSLSLNTGELFF. CDR3 sequence (DNA): TGTGCCAGCAGTTTATCCCTGAACACCGGGGAGCTGTTTTTT.

The chain is built from TRBV6-6 and TRBJ1-1; D possibly corresponds to TRBD1 (5 bases). This CDR3 comprises 14 residues. The V and J ends lost 0 bases and 5 bases respectively, with 10 bases between them. Germline CDR1 reads MNHNY; CDR2 reads SVGAGI (reference sequence). The CDR3 loop reads CASSYSLGGTEAFF. As DNA, the CDR3 is TGTGCCAGCAGTTACTCTCTGGGGGGGACTGAAGCTTTCTTT.

The chain recombines TRBV5-1 with TRBJ2-7, with TRBD1 identical over 9 bases. Germline V gene sequence: CDR1 SGHRS, CDR2 YFSETQ. V lost 4 bases and J lost 3; bases outside the gene matches: 8. The CDR3 is made up of 15 amino acids. Here the CDR3 reads CASSKRTGENYEQYF. DNA for the CDR3: TGCGCCAGCAGCAAGCGGACAGGGGAAAACTACGAGCAGTACTTC.

V usage is TRBV6-5 and J usage is TRBJ2-3; weak D call: TRBD1 (5 bases). This CDR3 comprises 13 residues. Between the trimmed V and J ends, which lost 4 bases and 2 bases, there was a span of 7 bases. Germline V lookup: CDR1 MNHEY, CDR2 SVGAGI. CDR3 in amino acids: CASSSGSTDTQYF. The CDR3 bases are TGTGCCAGCAGTTCAGGGTCCACAGATACGCAGTATTTT.

V gene TRBV5-6 combines with J gene TRBJ1-1, with 9 bases matching TRBD1. With V trimmed by 0 bases and J by 6 bases, 6 bases remained unmatched. This CDR3 is 15 amino acids long. Germline CDR1 reads SGHDT; CDR2 reads YYEEEE. DNA of the CDR3: TGTGCCAGCAGCTTGGTGGGACAGGGATGGTCTGAAGCTTTCTTT. Its translation is CASSLVGQGWSEAFF. Combining the CDR3 with reference TRBV5-6 and TRBJ1-1 gives the whole variable domain DAGVTQSPTHLIKTRGQQVTLRCSPKSGHDTVSWYQQALGQGPQFIFQYYEEEERQRGNFPDRFSGHQFPNYSSELNVNALLLGDSALYLCASSLVGQGWSEAFFGQGTRLTVV.

CDR3 sequence (DNA): TGTGCCAGCAGCGGGTCGGGGAGCTCCTACAATGAGCAGTTCTTC. Protein sequence: CASSGSGSSYNEQFF. The J gene is TRBJ2-1, the V gene TRBV7-9; the D gene is possibly TRBD2 (5 bases). The CDR3 sequence is 15 residues long. Trimming stripped 5 bases from V and 0 bases from J, with 11 bases between. Germline V lookup: CDR1 SEHNR, CDR2 FQNEAQ (reference sequence).